This is a list of T cell receptor beta chains from one sample in a study of blood T cell repertoires in COVID-19. Assay: immunoSEQ multiplex PCR; the TCRdb copy retains only in-frame clones and omits some. In the table there are about 300,000 clones, 90% of which are singletons. Sequencing was carried out using peripheral blood. The source of these receptors is a woman in her forties or fifties with COVID-19, enrolled during active disease. Each CDR3 is given with its conserved first and last residue. D genes are given only for firm matches. A row's size may be missing; if present it is once, few, many or a size class.

TRBD2 | TRBJ2-2 | TRBV6-1 | - | TGTGCCAGCAGTGAATCCCCTCGCTTAGCGGGAGATATCGGCGGGGAGCTGTTTTTT | CASSESPRLAGDIGGELFF
TRBD1 | TRBJ1-1 | TRBV5-4 | - | TGTGCCAGCAGCTTCCTGACAGGGGGCGACACTGAAGCTTTCTTT | CASSFLTGGDTEAFF
- | TRBJ1-3 | TRBV27 | - | TGTGCCAGCGGGGAGGACCCCTCTGGAAACACCATATATTTT | CASGEDPSGNTIYF
- | TRBJ2-7 | TRBV9 | - | TGTGCCAGCAGCGTATTATGGGACAATACCTACGAGCAGTACTTC | CASSVLWDNTYEQYF
- | TRBJ2-5 | TRBV18 | - | TGTGCCAGCTCAGCAGGGGTTGGAGAGACCCAGTACTTC | CASSAGVGETQYF
TRBD2 | TRBJ2-7 | TRBV18 | - | TGTGCCAGCTCACCAAATCTAGCGGGAGAAAACGAGCAGTACTTC | CASSPNLAGENEQYF
- | TRBJ1-1 | TRBV6-5 | - | TGTGCCAGCAGTACAAGGAGGAACACTGAAGCTTTCTTT | CASSTRRNTEAFF
- | TRBJ2-2 | TRBV5-1 | - | TGCGCCAGCAGCCTTTTGAGAGAGGCCGGGGAGCTGTTTTTT | CASSLLREAGELFF
TRBD1 | TRBJ2-7 | TRBV5-5 | - | TGTGCCAGCAGCTTAACAGGGGGCTACGAGCAGTACTTC | CASSLTGGYEQYF
- | TRBJ1-5 | TRBV6-2/TRBV6-3 | - | TGTGCCAGCAGTTACGGGGGGGGCGAACAGCCCCAGCATTTT | CASSYGGGEQPQHF
TRBD1 | TRBJ2-3 | TRBV5-5 | - | TGTGCCAGCAGCTTGGTTTGGACAGGGCCGGCAGATACGCAGTATTTT | CASSLVWTGPADTQYF
TRBD2 | TRBJ2-3 | TRBV7-6 | - | TGTGCCAGCAGCCTCCGAGCTAGCGGAGACACAGATACGCAGTATTTT | CASSLRASGDTDTQYF
- | TRBJ2-7 | TRBV6-5 | once | TGTGCCAGCAGCCGAGACCCAATTAGCGGCTACGAGCAGTACTTC | CASSRDPISGYEQYF
- | TRBJ2-6 | TRBV24-1 | - | TGTGCCACCAGTGATTTGCCCCCCTATTGGTTGCCTGGGGCCAACGTCCTGACTTTC | CATSDLPPYWLPGANVLTF
TRBD1 | TRBJ2-3 | TRBV7-3 | - | TGTGCCAGCAGCACCGGACAGGGGGCTAAGTATTTT | CASSTGQGAKYF
TRBD2 | TRBJ2-2 | TRBV5-4 | - | TGTGCCAGCAGCTTGGCCTTGGGGGGGAGGAGGACCGGGGAGCTGTTTTTT | CASSLALGGRRTGELFF
TRBD1 | TRBJ1-6 | TRBV5-1 | - | TGCGCCAGCAGCTTACAGGGGAATTCCTATAATTCACCCCTCCACTTT | CASSLQGNSYNSPLHF
- | TRBJ2-7 | TRBV11-3 | once | TGTGCCAGCAGCTTTACCATAGGGGCTCCGAGCTACGAGCAGTACTTC | CASSFTIGAPSYEQYF
TRBD2 | TRBJ2-3 | TRBV3-1/TRBV3-2 | - | TGTGCCAGCAGCCAAGATCGACTAGCGGGACGAGATACGCAGTATTTT | CASSQDRLAGRDTQYF
- | TRBJ1-2 | TRBV18 | - | TGTGCCAGCTCATCAGGGGTTACCAAAGCTAACTATGGCTACACCTTC | CASSSGVTKANYGYTF
- | TRBJ2-5 | TRBV6-5 | - | TGTGCCAGCAGTTTTGAGCGGGAGACCCAGTACTTC | CASSFERETQYF
TRBD1 | TRBJ1-4 | TRBV6-2/TRBV6-3 | - | TGTGCCAGCAGCCGGACAGGGACTGAAAAACTGTTTTTT | CASSRTGTEKLFF
- | TRBJ1-3 | TRBV5-1 | - | TGCGCCAGCAGCTTTAGTCCCTCTGGAAACACCATATATTTT | CASSFSPSGNTIYF
- | TRBJ1-1 | TRBV18 | - | TGTGCCAGCTCACTCGACCCGGGGAGTGAAGCTTTCTTT | CASSLDPGSEAFF
- | TRBJ1-1 | TRBV5-4 | - | TGTGCCAGCAGCTTGAGGCAGGGAGGGACTGAAGCTTTCTTT | CASSLRQGGTEAFF